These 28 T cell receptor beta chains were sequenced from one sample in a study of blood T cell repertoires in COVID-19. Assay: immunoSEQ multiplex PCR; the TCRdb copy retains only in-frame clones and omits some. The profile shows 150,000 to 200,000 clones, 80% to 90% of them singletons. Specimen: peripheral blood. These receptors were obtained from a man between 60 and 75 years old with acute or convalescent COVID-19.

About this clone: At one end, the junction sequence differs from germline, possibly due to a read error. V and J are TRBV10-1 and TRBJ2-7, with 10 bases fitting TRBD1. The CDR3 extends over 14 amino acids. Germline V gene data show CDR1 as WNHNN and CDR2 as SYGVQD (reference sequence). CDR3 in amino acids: CVSSRTGGSYEQYF. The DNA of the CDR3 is TGCGTCAGCAGTCGGACAGGGGGCTCCTACGAGCAGTACTTC.

The CDR3 protein is CASSPGLRGDGFTEAFF. CDR3 DNA sequence: TGTGCCAGCAGCCCCGGGCTCAGGGGGGATGGTTTCACTGAAGCTTTCTTT. The rearrangement joins TRBV7-8 to TRBJ1-1, with 7 bases matching TRBD1. The CDR3 length is 17 residues. The germline V gene has CDR1 SGHVS and CDR2 FQNEAQ. With 5 bases clipped from V and 4 bases from J, the junction kept 16 bases outside the gene matches.

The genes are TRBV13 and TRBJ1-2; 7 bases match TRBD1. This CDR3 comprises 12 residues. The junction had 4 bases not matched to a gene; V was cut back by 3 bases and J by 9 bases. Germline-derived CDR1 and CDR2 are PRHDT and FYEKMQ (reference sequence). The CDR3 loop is CASSFDRVSYTF. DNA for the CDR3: TGTGCCAGCAGCTTCGACAGGGTGAGCTACACCTTC.

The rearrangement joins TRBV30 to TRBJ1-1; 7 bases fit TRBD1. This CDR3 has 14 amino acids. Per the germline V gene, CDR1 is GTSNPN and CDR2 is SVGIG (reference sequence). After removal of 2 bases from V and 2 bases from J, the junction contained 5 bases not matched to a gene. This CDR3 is CAWSLGTANTEAFF. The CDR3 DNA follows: TGTGCCTGGAGTCTCGGGACAGCAAACACTGAAGCTTTCTTT.

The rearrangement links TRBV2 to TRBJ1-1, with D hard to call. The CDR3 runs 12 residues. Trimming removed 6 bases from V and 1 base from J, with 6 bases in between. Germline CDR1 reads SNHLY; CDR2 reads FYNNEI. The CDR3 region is CASRPGNTEAFF. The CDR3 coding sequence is TGTGCCAGCAGACCAGGGAACACTGAAGCTTTCTTT.

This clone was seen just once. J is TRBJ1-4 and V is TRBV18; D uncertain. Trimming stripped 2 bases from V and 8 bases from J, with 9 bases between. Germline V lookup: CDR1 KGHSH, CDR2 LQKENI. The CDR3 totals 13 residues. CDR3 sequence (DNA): TGTGCCAGCTCACCAGGACTCAACGAAAAACTGTTTTTT. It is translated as CASSPGLNEKLFF. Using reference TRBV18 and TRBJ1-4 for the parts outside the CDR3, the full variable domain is NAGVMQNPRHLVRRRGQEARLRCSPMKGHSHVYWYRQLPEEGLKFMVYLQKENIIDESGMPKERFSAEFPKEGPSILRIQQVVRGDSAAYFCASSPGLNEKLFFGSGTQLSVL.

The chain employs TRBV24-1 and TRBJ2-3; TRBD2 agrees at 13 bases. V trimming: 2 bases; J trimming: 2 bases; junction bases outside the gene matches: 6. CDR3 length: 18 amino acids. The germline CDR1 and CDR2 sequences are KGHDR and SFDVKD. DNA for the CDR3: TGTGCCACCAGTGATTCCTGGACTAGCGGGGGTATCACAGATACGCAGTATTTT. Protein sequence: CATSDSWTSGGITDTQYF.

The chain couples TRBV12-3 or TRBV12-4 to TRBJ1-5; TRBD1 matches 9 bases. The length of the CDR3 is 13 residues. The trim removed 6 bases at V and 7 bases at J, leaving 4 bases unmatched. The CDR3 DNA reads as TGTGCCAGCAGAAACAGGGGGCTCCAGCCCCAGCATTTT. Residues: CASRNRGLQPQHF.

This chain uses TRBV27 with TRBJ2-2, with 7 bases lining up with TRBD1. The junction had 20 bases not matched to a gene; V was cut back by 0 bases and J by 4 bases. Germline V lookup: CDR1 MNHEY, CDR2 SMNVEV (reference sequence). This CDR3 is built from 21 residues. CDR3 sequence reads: CASSLSPGGRGLRRTTGELFF. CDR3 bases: TGTGCCAGCAGTTTATCCCCCGGTGGCAGGGGGTTACGTAGAACCACCGGGGAGCTGTTTTTT.

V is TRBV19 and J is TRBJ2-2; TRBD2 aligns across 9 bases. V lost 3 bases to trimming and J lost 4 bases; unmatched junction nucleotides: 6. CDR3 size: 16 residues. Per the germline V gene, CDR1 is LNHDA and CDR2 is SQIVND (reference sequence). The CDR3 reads CASSIRASGVTGELFF. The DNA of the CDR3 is TGTGCCAGTAGTATTCGGGCTAGCGGGGTCACCGGGGAGCTGTTTTTT.

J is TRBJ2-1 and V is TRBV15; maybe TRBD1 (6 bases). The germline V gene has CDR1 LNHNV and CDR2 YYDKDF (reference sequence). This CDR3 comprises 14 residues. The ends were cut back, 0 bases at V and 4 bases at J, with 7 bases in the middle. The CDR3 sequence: CATSREGAYNEQFF. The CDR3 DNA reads TGTGCCACCAGCAGAGAGGGGGCTTACAATGAGCAGTTCTTC.

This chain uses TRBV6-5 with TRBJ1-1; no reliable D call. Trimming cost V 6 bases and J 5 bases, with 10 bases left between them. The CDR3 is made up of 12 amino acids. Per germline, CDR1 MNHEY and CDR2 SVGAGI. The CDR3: CASRSGETEAFF. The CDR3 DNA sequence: TGTGCCAGCAGGAGCGGGGAAACTGAAGCTTTCTTT.

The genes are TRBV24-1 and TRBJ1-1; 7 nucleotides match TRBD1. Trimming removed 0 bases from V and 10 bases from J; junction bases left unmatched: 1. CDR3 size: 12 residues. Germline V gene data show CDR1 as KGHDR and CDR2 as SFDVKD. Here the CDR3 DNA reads TGTGCCACCAGTGATTTGGACAGGGTAGCTTTCTTT. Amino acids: CATSDLDRVAFF.

The CDR3, as DNA: TGTGCCAGCAGCTCTCTGACAGGCCCCACTAAGACCCAGTACTTC. This gives the protein CASSSLTGPTKTQYF. The V gene is TRBV7-8, the J gene TRBJ2-5; possible D gene TRBD1, 6 bases. The CDR3 sequence is 15 residues long. V gave up 4 bases and J gave up 6 bases, with 18 bases separating them. Germline V gives CDR1 SGHVS, CDR2 FQNEAQ.

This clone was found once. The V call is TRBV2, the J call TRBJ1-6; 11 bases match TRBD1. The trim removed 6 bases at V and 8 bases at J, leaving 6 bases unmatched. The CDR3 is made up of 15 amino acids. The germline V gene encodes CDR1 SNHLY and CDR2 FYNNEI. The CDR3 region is CASRPGTGGHSPLHF. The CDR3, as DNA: TGTGCCAGCAGACCCGGGACAGGGGGTCATTCACCCCTCCACTTT.

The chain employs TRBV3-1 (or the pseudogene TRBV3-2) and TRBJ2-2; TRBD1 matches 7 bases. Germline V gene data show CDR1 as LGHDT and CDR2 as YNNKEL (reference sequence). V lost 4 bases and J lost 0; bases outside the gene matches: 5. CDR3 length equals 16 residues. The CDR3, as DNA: TGTGCCAGCAGCCCGACAGGGAGAGCGAACACCGGGGAGCTGTTTTTT. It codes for CASSPTGRANTGELFF.

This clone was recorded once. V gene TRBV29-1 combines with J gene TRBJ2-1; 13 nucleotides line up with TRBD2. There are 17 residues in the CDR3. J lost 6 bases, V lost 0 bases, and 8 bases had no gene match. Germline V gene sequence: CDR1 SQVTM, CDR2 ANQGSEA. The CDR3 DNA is TGCAGCGTTGAAGACTTCGGGACTAGCGGGGAGCTCAATGAGCAGTTCTTC. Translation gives CSVEDFGTSGELNEQFF.

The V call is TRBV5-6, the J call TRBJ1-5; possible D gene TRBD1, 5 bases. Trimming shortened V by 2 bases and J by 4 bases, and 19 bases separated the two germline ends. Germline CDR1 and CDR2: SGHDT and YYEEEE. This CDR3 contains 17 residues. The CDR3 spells CASSFRRGYGSNQPQHF. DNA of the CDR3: TGTGCCAGCAGCTTTAGAAGGGGATACGGTAGTAATCAGCCCCAGCATTTT.

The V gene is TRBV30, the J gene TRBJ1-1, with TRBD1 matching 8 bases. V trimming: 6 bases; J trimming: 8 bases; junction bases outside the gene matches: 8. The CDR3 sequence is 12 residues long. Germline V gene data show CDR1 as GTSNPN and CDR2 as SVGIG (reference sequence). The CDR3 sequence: CACRTGFVEAFF. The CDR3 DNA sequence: TGTGCCTGTAGGACAGGGTTTGTCGAAGCTTTCTTT.

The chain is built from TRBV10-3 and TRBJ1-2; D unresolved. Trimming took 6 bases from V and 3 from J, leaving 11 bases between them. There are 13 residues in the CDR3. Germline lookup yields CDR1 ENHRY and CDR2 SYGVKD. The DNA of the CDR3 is TGTGCCATCAGCCCTAGCTTGGACTATGGCTACACCTTC. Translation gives CAISPSLDYGYTF.

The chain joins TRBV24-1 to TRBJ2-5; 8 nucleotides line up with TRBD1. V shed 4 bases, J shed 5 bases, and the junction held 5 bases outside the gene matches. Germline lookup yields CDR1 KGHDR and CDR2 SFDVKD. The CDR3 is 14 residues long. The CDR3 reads CATSDGQGYETQYF. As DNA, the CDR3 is TGTGCCACCAGTGACGGACAGGGATATGAGACCCAGTACTTC.

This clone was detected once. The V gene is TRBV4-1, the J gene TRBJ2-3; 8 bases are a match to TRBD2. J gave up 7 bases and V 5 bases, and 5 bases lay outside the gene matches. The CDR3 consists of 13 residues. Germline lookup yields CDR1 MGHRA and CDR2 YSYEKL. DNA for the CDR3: TGCGCCAGCAGCTCCGGGGGGGGTAATACGCAGTATTTT. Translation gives CASSSGGGNTQYF.

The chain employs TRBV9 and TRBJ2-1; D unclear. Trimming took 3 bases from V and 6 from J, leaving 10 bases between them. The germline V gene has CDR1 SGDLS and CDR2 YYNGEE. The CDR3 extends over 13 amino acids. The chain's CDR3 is CASSGGPVNEQFF. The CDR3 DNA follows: TGTGCCAGCAGCGGTGGCCCCGTCAATGAGCAGTTCTTC.

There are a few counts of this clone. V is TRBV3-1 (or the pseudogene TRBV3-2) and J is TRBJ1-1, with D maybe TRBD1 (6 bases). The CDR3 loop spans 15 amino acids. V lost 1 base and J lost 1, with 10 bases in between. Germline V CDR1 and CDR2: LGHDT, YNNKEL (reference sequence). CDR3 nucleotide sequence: TGTGCCAGCAGCCAAGCCAGGGGAAAGAACACTGAAGCTTTCTTT. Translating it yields CASSQARGKNTEAFF.

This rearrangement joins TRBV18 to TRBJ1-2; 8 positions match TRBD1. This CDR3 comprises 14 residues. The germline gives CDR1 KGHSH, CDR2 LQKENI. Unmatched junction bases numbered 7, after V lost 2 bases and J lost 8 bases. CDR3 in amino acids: CASSPDGQGRGYTF. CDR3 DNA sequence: TGTGCCAGCTCACCAGATGGACAGGGCCGAGGCTACACCTTC.

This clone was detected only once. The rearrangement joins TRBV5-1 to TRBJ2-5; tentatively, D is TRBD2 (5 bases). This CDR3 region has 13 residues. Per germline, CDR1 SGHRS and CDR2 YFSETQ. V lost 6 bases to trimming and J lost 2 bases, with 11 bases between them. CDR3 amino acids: CASNRGGQETQYF. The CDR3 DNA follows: TGCGCCAGCAATCGCGGAGGACAAGAGACCCAGTACTTC.

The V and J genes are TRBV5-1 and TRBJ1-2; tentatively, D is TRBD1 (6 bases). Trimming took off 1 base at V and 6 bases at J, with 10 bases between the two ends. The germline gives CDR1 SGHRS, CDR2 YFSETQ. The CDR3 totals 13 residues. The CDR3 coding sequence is TGCGCCAGCAGCTTGACAGGGTTTGATGGCTACACCTTC. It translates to CASSLTGFDGYTF.

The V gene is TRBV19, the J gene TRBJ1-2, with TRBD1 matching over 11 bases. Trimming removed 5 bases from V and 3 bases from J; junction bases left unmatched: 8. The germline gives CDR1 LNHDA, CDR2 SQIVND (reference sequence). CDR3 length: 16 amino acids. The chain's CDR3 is CASSWDRGMSDYGYTF. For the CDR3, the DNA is TGTGCCAGTAGTTGGGACAGGGGGATGAGTGACTATGGCTACACCTTC.